This is a list of T cell receptor beta chains from one sample in a study of T cell changes during pregnancy in multiple sclerosis. TCRdb keeps only in-frame clones here, not all; method: immunoSEQ multiplex PCR. This repertoire shows some 20,000 clones, about 88% found once; its top ten account for 1.3%. Specimen: CD4+ T cells from peripheral blood mononuclear cells, collected in the first trimester of pregnancy. These receptors were taken from a female donor in good health, enrolled as a control in a pregnancy study. The CDR3 runs from the conserved cysteine through the conserved F or W. A D gene is named only where the DNA matches it firmly. Size values are once, few and many counts, or a class for expanded clones, and some rows have none.

size	V	J	D	DNA	CDR3
NA	TRBV5-1	TRBJ1-4	NA	TGCGCCAGCAGCCCACAGGGTTTCTTCGGAAAACTGTTTTTT	CASSPQGFFGKLFF
NA	TRBV5-4	TRBJ1-2	NA	TGTGCCAGCAGACGGACCGGGGTCTATGGCTACACCTTC	CASRRTGVYGYTF
NA	TRBV30	TRBJ2-7	TRBD1	TGTGCCTGGGGTACCGGGACAGGGGGCTTAAGAGAGCAGTACTTC	CAWGTGTGGLREQYF
few	TRBV4-3	TRBJ2-5	TRBD1	TGCGCCAGCAGCCAATTGGGGACAGGGTCAGAGACCCAGTACTTC	CASSQLGTGSETQYF
few	TRBV6-5	TRBJ1-2	NA	TGTGCCAGCAGTTACTCCAGGGGATATGGCTACACCTTC	CASSYSRGYGYTF
NA	TRBV30	TRBJ1-6	NA	TGTGCCTGGAGTGCGACTAGCGCTAACTATAATTCACCCCTCCACTTT	CAWSATSANYNSPLHF
NA	TRBV27	TRBJ2-2	NA	TGTGCCAGCAGTTTACGACTTAACACCGGGGAGCTGTTTTTT	CASSLRLNTGELFF
NA	TRBV30	TRBJ2-7	NA	TGTGCCTGGAGCCAGGGTACGACGCAGTACTTC	CAWSQGTTQYF
NA	TRBV9	TRBJ2-6	NA	TGTGCCAGCAGCGAGGGGTCCCTCGGGGCCAACGTCCTGACTTTC	CASSEGSLGANVLTF
NA	TRBV15	TRBJ1-1	NA	TGTGCCACCAGCAGAGGACAGTTGAACACTGAAGCTTTCTTT	CATSRGQLNTEAFF
NA	TRBV19	TRBJ1-5	NA	TGTGCCAGTAGTATAGGCAGGGGCAATCAGCCCCAGCATTTT	CASSIGRGNQPQHF
NA	TRBV14	TRBJ1-1	NA	TGTGCCAGCAGCCAAGACCGGGTAAGGGCTTTCTTT	CASSQDRVRAFF
NA	TRBV18	TRBJ1-6	TRBD1	TGTGCCAGCTCACCACAACCACCGGGACAGGGGCGGTCACCCCTCCACTTT	CASSPQPPGQGRSPLHF
NA	TRBV10-3	TRBJ2-5	NA	TGTGCCATCAGTGATGGCAGCCAAGAGACCCAGTACTTC	CAISDGSQETQYF
NA	TRBV19	TRBJ2-5	TRBD2	TGTGCCAGTAGTGAGGCGGGAGGGCCCGGAGAGACCCAGTACTTC	CASSEAGGPGETQYF
NA	TRBV29-1	TRBJ2-5	TRBD2	TGCAGCGTTGGACGGGAGGGACGTGTTCTTGAGACCCAGTACTTC	CSVGREGRVLETQYF
NA	TRBV5-5	TRBJ2-7	NA	TGTGCCAGCAGCCTACTCACGGGACACGCAACCTACGAGCAGTACTTC	CASSLLTGHATYEQYF
NA	TRBV29-1	TRBJ2-3	TRBD2	TGCAGCGTTGATAAGCTAGCGGGACCAAATACAGATACGCAGTATTTT	CSVDKLAGPNTDTQYF
NA	TRBV19	TRBJ1-2	TRBD1	TGTGCCAGTAGCCGGGACAGGAACTATGGCTACACCTTC	CASSRDRNYGYTF